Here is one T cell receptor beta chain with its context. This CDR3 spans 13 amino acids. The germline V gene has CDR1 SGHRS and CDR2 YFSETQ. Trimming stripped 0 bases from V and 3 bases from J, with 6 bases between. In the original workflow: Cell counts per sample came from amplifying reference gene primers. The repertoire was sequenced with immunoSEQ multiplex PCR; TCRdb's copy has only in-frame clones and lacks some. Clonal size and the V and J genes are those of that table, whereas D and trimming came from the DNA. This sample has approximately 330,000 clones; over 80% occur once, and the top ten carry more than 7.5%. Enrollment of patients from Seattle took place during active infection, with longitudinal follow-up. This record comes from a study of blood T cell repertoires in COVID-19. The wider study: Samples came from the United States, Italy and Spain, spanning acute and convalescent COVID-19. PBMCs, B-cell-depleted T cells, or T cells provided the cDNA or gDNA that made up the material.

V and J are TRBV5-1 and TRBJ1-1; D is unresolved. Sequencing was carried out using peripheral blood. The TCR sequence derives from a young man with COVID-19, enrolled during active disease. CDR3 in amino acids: CASSLGADTEAFF. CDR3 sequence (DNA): TGCGCCAGCAGCTTGGGGGCTGACACTGAAGCTTTCTTT.